The rows below give T cell receptor beta chains drawn from one sample of a study of cytomegalovirus exposure and HLA in healthy donors. Data came from immunoSEQ multiplex PCR; TCRdb stores just in-frame clones and leaves some out. The ten most abundant clones cover roughly 2.7% of a sample with some 150,000 clones. Sequencing was performed on PBMCs. The receptors originated from a man aged 35-49 years in good health and CMV-seronegative. The CDR3 runs from the conserved cysteine through the conserved F or W. D genes are given only for firm matches.

V gene: TRBV28; J gene: TRBJ1-5; D gene: .; CDR3 DNA: TGTGCCAGCAGTTCGTACAGGGTCTACCAGCCCCAGCATTTT; CDR3 protein: CASSSYRVYQPQHF
V gene: TRBV10-3; J gene: TRBJ2-3; D gene: TRBD2; CDR3 DNA: TGTGCCATCAGTGGGGTGAGGACTAGCGGGGGCCCCAGGGAAGATACGCAGTATTTT; CDR3 protein: CAISGVRTSGGPREDTQYF
V gene: TRBV6-6; J gene: TRBJ2-7; D gene: .; CDR3 DNA: TGTGCCAGCAGTTGGAGCCAGGGGACCTACGAGCAGTACTTC; CDR3 protein: CASSWSQGTYEQYF
V gene: TRBV11-1; J gene: TRBJ1-6; D gene: TRBD1; CDR3 DNA: TGTGCCAGCAGCCCGGGACAGTCTAATTCACCCCTCCACTTT; CDR3 protein: CASSPGQSNSPLHF
V gene: TRBV6-1; J gene: TRBJ2-3; D gene: .; CDR3 DNA: TGTGCCAGCAGCCAGGGACTTACCACAGATACGCAGTATTTT; CDR3 protein: CASSQGLTTDTQYF
V gene: TRBV11-2; J gene: TRBJ2-3; D gene: .; CDR3 DNA: TGTGCCAGCAGTCCCCGAGGTCTCACCACAGATACGCAGTATTTT; CDR3 protein: CASSPRGLTTDTQYF
V gene: TRBV6-5; J gene: TRBJ1-2; D gene: TRBD1; CDR3 DNA: TGTGCCAGCAGTTACACGACAGGGGGCGAGAGCTACACCTTC; CDR3 protein: CASSYTTGGESYTF
V gene: TRBV29-1; J gene: TRBJ1-3; D gene: .; CDR3 DNA: TGCAGCGTTGACGCAGGCGGGGACACCATATATTTT; CDR3 protein: CSVDAGGDTIYF
V gene: TRBV4-3; J gene: TRBJ1-6; D gene: TRBD1; CDR3 DNA: TGCGCCAGCAGCTATGGGGACAGGAGGTCACCCCTCCACTTT; CDR3 protein: CASSYGDRRSPLHF
V gene: TRBV19; J gene: TRBJ2-3; D gene: TRBD2; CDR3 DNA: TGTGCCAGTAGTAATAGCGGGGGCCCAGATACGCAGTATTTT; CDR3 protein: CASSNSGGPDTQYF
V gene: TRBV15; J gene: TRBJ1-2; D gene: TRBD1; CDR3 DNA: TGTGCCACCAGCCTTACAGGGGGCCTCTATGGCTACACCTTC; CDR3 protein: CATSLTGGLYGYTF
V gene: TRBV12-5; J gene: TRBJ2-5; D gene: .; CDR3 DNA: TGTGCTAGTGGTTTGGGACTAGAGGTCCAGTACTTC; CDR3 protein: CASGLGLEVQYF
V gene: TRBV7-9; J gene: TRBJ1-5; D gene: .; CDR3 DNA: TGTGCCAGCAGCTTAGCAGGGAGTCAGCCCCAGCATTTT; CDR3 protein: CASSLAGSQPQHF
V gene: TRBV5-6; J gene: TRBJ1-2; D gene: .; CDR3 DNA: TGTGCCAGCAGCCCTGACCTACAAAGACGGGACACTAACTATGGCTACACCTTC; CDR3 protein: CASSPDLQRRDTNYGYTF
V gene: TRBV5-1; J gene: TRBJ2-3; D gene: .; CDR3 DNA: TGCGCCAGCAGCCCGGTGAGGGGGAGTAGCACAGATACGCAGTATTTT; CDR3 protein: CASSPVRGSSTDTQYF
V gene: TRBV10-3; J gene: TRBJ2-7; D gene: .; CDR3 DNA: TGTGCCATCAGTGACCCCTTTACAGGGGGGGTTAGGTACGAGCAGTACTTC; CDR3 protein: CAISDPFTGGVRYEQYF
V gene: TRBV7-2; J gene: TRBJ1-5; D gene: .; CDR3 DNA: TGTGCCAGCAGCTTCGGCCGGGAACAGCCCCAGCATTTT; CDR3 protein: CASSFGREQPQHF
V gene: TRBV2; J gene: TRBJ1-2; D gene: .; CDR3 DNA: TGTGCCAGCACTCTAGCAGGGCAGGGGAACTATGGCTACACCTTC; CDR3 protein: CASTLAGQGNYGYTF
V gene: TRBV15; J gene: TRBJ2-1; D gene: .; CDR3 DNA: TGTGCCACCAGCACACTTTACAATGAGCAGTTCTTC; CDR3 protein: CATSTLYNEQFF
V gene: TRBV19; J gene: TRBJ2-3; D gene: .; CDR3 DNA: TGTGCCAGTAGTACGAATGGCAGGGGCTTTAGCACAGATACGCAGTATTTT; CDR3 protein: CASSTNGRGFSTDTQYF
V gene: TRBV9; J gene: TRBJ2-7; D gene: .; CDR3 DNA: TGTGCCAGCAGCGTAGACATCTCAGGGGAGCAGTACTTC; CDR3 protein: CASSVDISGEQYF
V gene: TRBV25-1; J gene: TRBJ1-1; D gene: .; CDR3 DNA: TGTGCCAGCAGTGACCCAGGGATAGGGGACACTGAAGCTTTCTTT; CDR3 protein: CASSDPGIGDTEAFF
V gene: TRBV6-1; J gene: TRBJ2-2; D gene: TRBD1; CDR3 DNA: TGTGCCACCTGCTCAGGGGGCGCTAATACCGGGGAGCTGTTTTTT; CDR3 protein: CATCSGGANTGELFF
V gene: TRBV7-3; J gene: TRBJ2-5; D gene: .; CDR3 DNA: TGTGCCAGCAGCGGGGGCCCCAGCGGGACCCAGTACTTC; CDR3 protein: CASSGGPSGTQYF
V gene: TRBV10-3; J gene: TRBJ2-1; D gene: TRBD2; CDR3 DNA: TGTGCCATCAGTGAGTTTAGCGGGGGGGCGAATGAGCAGTTCTTC; CDR3 protein: CAISEFSGGANEQFF
V gene: TRBV4-1; J gene: TRBJ1-6; D gene: TRBD1; CDR3 DNA: TGCGCCAGCAGCCAACTCTCAGTAGGGACAGGGTATAATTCACCCCTCCACTTT; CDR3 protein: CASSQLSVGTGYNSPLHF
V gene: TRBV27; J gene: TRBJ1-1; D gene: TRBD1; CDR3 DNA: TGTGCCAGCAGTTTTCAAGGGACAGGGGTAGCTTTCTTT; CDR3 protein: CASSFQGTGVAFF
V gene: TRBV29-1; J gene: TRBJ2-5; D gene: .; CDR3 DNA: TGCAGCGTTGGAGGGTTACAAGAGACCCAGTACTTC; CDR3 protein: CSVGGLQETQYF
V gene: TRBV14; J gene: TRBJ1-3; D gene: .; CDR3 DNA: TGTGCCAGCAGTTTCCAGGGAAGAAACACCATATATTTT; CDR3 protein: CASSFQGRNTIYF
V gene: TRBV7-6; J gene: TRBJ2-1; D gene: TRBD1; CDR3 DNA: TGTGCCAGCAGCTCGGGGGACAGGGGAGAGAAATATGAGCAGTTCTTC; CDR3 protein: CASSSGDRGEKYEQFF
V gene: TRBV6-4; J gene: TRBJ2-3; D gene: .; CDR3 DNA: TGTGCCAGCAGTCCCTTGGGCTACCTCACAGATACGCAGTATTTT; CDR3 protein: CASSPLGYLTDTQYF
V gene: TRBV28; J gene: TRBJ2-3; D gene: TRBD2; CDR3 DNA: TGTGCCAGCAGTTTATGGACTAGCGGGGGGTCCCGTACGCAGTATTTT; CDR3 protein: CASSLWTSGGSRTQYF
V gene: TRBV6-1; J gene: TRBJ2-7; D gene: TRBD2; CDR3 DNA: TGTGCCAGCAGTGCCTCCCTTGGGACTAGCGGCTACGAGCAGTACTTC; CDR3 protein: CASSASLGTSGYEQYF
V gene: TRBV7-3; J gene: TRBJ1-1; D gene: .; CDR3 DNA: TGTGCCAGCAGATTAGGAGGGGCCTCCGGTGAAGCTTTCTTT; CDR3 protein: CASRLGGASGEAFF
V gene: TRBV5-1; J gene: TRBJ1-1; D gene: .; CDR3 DNA: TGCGCCAGCAGCTGGGGGGGGTCTAGCACTGAAGCTTTCTTT; CDR3 protein: CASSWGGSSTEAFF
V gene: TRBV5-6; J gene: TRBJ2-7; D gene: .; CDR3 DNA: TGTGCCAGCAGCCTCGGGGGTGAGCAGTACTTC; CDR3 protein: CASSLGGEQYF
V gene: TRBV4-1; J gene: TRBJ2-7; D gene: .; CDR3 DNA: TGCGCCAGCAGCCAGCCGACCCAGGGGAGCTCGGTGTACTTC; CDR3 protein: CASSQPTQGSSVYF
V gene: TRBV19; J gene: TRBJ1-1; D gene: .; CDR3 DNA: TGTGCCAGTAGTAATCGGGTTAACACTGAAGCTTTCTTT; CDR3 protein: CASSNRVNTEAFF
V gene: TRBV19; J gene: TRBJ1-3; D gene: .; CDR3 DNA: TGTGCCAGTTCTGGGGCTTGGGACACCATATATTTT; CDR3 protein: CASSGAWDTIYF
V gene: TRBV28; J gene: TRBJ1-2; D gene: TRBD1; CDR3 DNA: TGTGCCAGCAGTTTGGGACAGGGTGTCTATGGCTACACCTTC; CDR3 protein: CASSLGQGVYGYTF
V gene: TRBV9; J gene: TRBJ2-3; D gene: .; CDR3 DNA: TGTGCCAGCAGCGTAGGGACATCTAGCACAGATACGCAGTATTTT; CDR3 protein: CASSVGTSSTDTQYF
V gene: TRBV5-5; J gene: TRBJ1-5; D gene: .; CDR3 DNA: TGTGCCAGCAGCTTGATCGCAGGGAATGAGCATCAGCCCCAGCATTTT; CDR3 protein: CASSLIAGNEHQPQHF
V gene: TRBV29-1; J gene: TRBJ1-5; D gene: .; CDR3 DNA: TGCAGCGTTGAGACAGATAGCAATCAGCCCCAGCATTTT; CDR3 protein: CSVETDSNQPQHF
V gene: TRBV5-1; J gene: TRBJ1-1; D gene: .; CDR3 DNA: TGCGCCAGCAGCTTGGCAGCCGGGGAGCACACTGAAGCTTTCTTT; CDR3 protein: CASSLAAGEHTEAFF
V gene: TRBV4-3; J gene: TRBJ2-4; D gene: .; CDR3 DNA: TGCGCCAGCAGCCAAGGGGAAAGCGGGTCAAGGGAAAACATTCAGTACTTC; CDR3 protein: CASSQGESGSRENIQYF
V gene: TRBV5-4; J gene: TRBJ1-2; D gene: TRBD1; CDR3 DNA: TGTGCCAGCAGCCTCCCACAGGGGGCCCATGGCTACACCTTC; CDR3 protein: CASSLPQGAHGYTF
V gene: TRBV4-3; J gene: TRBJ2-3; D gene: TRBD2; CDR3 DNA: TGCGCCAGCAGCCAAGCAAGACTAGCGGGGGGTAATACGCAGTATTTT; CDR3 protein: CASSQARLAGGNTQYF
V gene: TRBV19; J gene: TRBJ1-3; D gene: .; CDR3 DNA: TGTGCCAGTAGTATATGGGAGTCTGGAAACACCATATATTTT; CDR3 protein: CASSIWESGNTIYF
V gene: TRBV2; J gene: TRBJ1-2; D gene: TRBD1; CDR3 DNA: TGTGCCAGCAGACACTCTGGGACAGAACTGAATGGCTACACCTTC; CDR3 protein: CASRHSGTELNGYTF